A single sample gave rise to the 16 T cell receptor beta chains below, sequenced in a study of beta chain features in type 1 diabetes. The investigators reverse transcribed all of the isolated RNA, so they sequenced expressed TCRB transcripts. Assay used: immunoSEQ multiplex PCR; TCRdb lists only in-frame clones, some missing. This repertoire shows 500,000 to 700,000 clones, less than 20% found once; its top ten account for approximately 0.099%. The source material was naive CD4+ T cells from blood. The origin of the receptors is a man between 18 and 29 years old in good health.

The sample holds a few counts of this clone. The genes are TRBV7-2 and TRBJ2-5; D is perhaps TRBD2 (5 bases). There are 14 residues in the CDR3. V dropped 7 bases and J dropped 2 bases, with 14 bases sitting between them. Germline assignment: CDR1 SGHTA and CDR2 FQGNSA. CDR3 in DNA: TGTGCCAGCACCAGTCGGGGAAAACAAGAGACCCAGTACTTC. It codes for CASTSRGKQETQYF.

The gene calls are TRBV27 and TRBJ2-1; 7 nucleotides align to TRBD1. With V trimmed by 6 bases and J by 3 bases, 8 bases remained unmatched. This CDR3 is built from 15 residues. Germline-derived CDR1 and CDR2 are MNHEY and SMNVEV (reference sequence). The DNA of the CDR3 is TGTGCCAGCAGGCCCTTAAACAGGGGCTACAATGAGCAGTTCTTC. This codes for CASRPLNRGYNEQFF.

This clone turned up a few times. The chain links TRBV7-2 to TRBJ1-2; D uncertain. The V end was cut by 1 base, the J end by 0 bases, with 9 bases between. This CDR3 contains 15 residues. Per the germline V gene, CDR1 is SGHTA and CDR2 is FQGNSA. CDR3 region: CASSLEYSTNYGYTF. CDR3 sequence (DNA): TGTGCCAGCAGCTTAGAGTACAGTACTAACTATGGCTACACCTTC.

This clone appeared a few times. This chain joins TRBV13 and TRBJ2-6, with 9 bases fitting TRBD1. This CDR3 spans 15 amino acids. The germline V gene encodes CDR1 PRHDT and CDR2 FYEKMQ (reference sequence). With 11 bases clipped from V and 2 bases from J, the junction kept 7 bases outside the gene matches. The CDR3 spells CAGTGYKTGANVLTF. The CDR3 nucleotides are TGTGCCGGGACAGGGTATAAAACTGGGGCCAACGTCCTGACTTTC.

This clone came up a few times. The CDR3 DNA reads as TGCGCCAGCAGCTTGGCCGTAGGGGAGCAGTTCTTC. Protein: CASSLAVGEQFF. The chain uses TRBV5-1 and TRBJ2-1; D gene unclear. Trimming took 0 bases from V and 10 from J, leaving 8 bases between them. The CDR3 covers 12 residues. The germline V gene has CDR1 SGHRS and CDR2 YFSETQ.

There are a few counts of this clone. The J gene is TRBJ2-4, the V gene TRBV7-9; D gene uncertain. Germline CDR1 is SEHNR and CDR2 is FQNEAQ (reference sequence). The V end lost 2 bases, the J end lost 7 bases, and 15 bases lay between the germline ends. CDR3 length: 15 amino acids. CDR3 loop: CASSLPEPGRNIQYF. CDR3 coding DNA: TGTGCCAGCAGCTTACCCGAACCCGGAAGGAACATTCAGTACTTC.

This clone has a handful of counts. The rearrangement links TRBV7-2 to TRBJ1-2, with unresolved D. V was trimmed by 2 bases and J by 6 bases, leaving 4 bases between them. Germline V gene sequence: CDR1 SGHTA, CDR2 FQGNSA. The CDR3 contains 11 residues. The CDR3 nucleotides are TGTGCCAGCAGCTTATTTCATGGCTACACCTTC. Translating it yields CASSLFHGYTF.

About this clone itself: This same CDR3 is encoded by further DNA sequences in the sample. V and J are TRBV5-1 and TRBJ2-3, with 10 bases aligning to TRBD1. The V segment lost 3 bases and the J segment 4 bases; nucleotides outside the gene matches: 5. This CDR3 comprises 15 residues. In germline, CDR1 is SGHRS, CDR2 YFSETQ. Here the CDR3 DNA reads TGCGCCAGCAGCTCCCCGGGACAGGGGTCAGATACGCAGTATTTT. It codes for CASSSPGQGSDTQYF.

The V call is TRBV7-2, the J call TRBJ1-1, with a possible D match to TRBD1 (6 bases). The CDR3 has 15 amino acids. Trimming removed 2 bases from V and 2 bases from J, with 12 bases in between. Germline CDR1 and CDR2: SGHTA and FQGNSA. DNA for the CDR3: TGTGCCAGCAGCTTAAGCCGGGGGCGTAACACTGAAGCTTTCTTT. Translating it yields CASSLSRGRNTEAFF.

In its sample, this clone was seen a few times. The genes are TRBV2 and TRBJ2-2, with D perhaps assigned TRBD1 or TRBD2 (5 bases each). CDR3 size: 16 residues. V lost 4 bases and J 4 bases, leaving 16 bases between the germline ends. Germline V lookup: CDR1 SNHLY, CDR2 FYNNEI. The CDR3 spells CASSVATTGRTGELFF. The CDR3 DNA follows: TGTGCCAGCAGTGTGGCTACTACGGGGCGCACCGGGGAGCTGTTTTTT.

The V and J genes are TRBV27 and TRBJ2-1; TRBD2 matches at 13 bases. V lost 3 bases, J lost 2 bases, and 4 bases stayed unmatched. Germline V gene data show CDR1 as MNHEY and CDR2 as SMNVEV (reference sequence). This CDR3 is built from 17 residues. The CDR3 spells CASSFTGTSGTYNEQFF. The CDR3 DNA reads TGTGCCAGCAGTTTCACCGGGACTAGCGGGACCTACAATGAGCAGTTCTTC.

This clone has more than one count but fewer than ten. The chain employs TRBV10-3 and TRBJ2-1; possible D gene TRBD2, 6 bases. CDR3 length: 15 amino acids. Germline values: CDR1 ENHRY, CDR2 SYGVKD. V dropped 5 bases and J dropped 5 bases, with 16 bases sitting between them. Here the CDR3 DNA reads TGTGCCATCAGTCCTAGCGTCCACCCCAACAATGAGCAGTTCTTC. As protein: CAISPSVHPNNEQFF.

The chain couples TRBV2 to TRBJ1-3; no reliable D call. The V gene lost 10 bases and the J gene lost 3 bases, with 22 bases spanning the gap. In germline, CDR1 is SNHLY, CDR2 FYNNEI. CDR3 size: 16 residues. This CDR3 reads CAIPMAEARSGNTIYF. The CDR3 DNA reads as TGTGCCATCCCCATGGCGGAGGCCAGGAGTGGAAACACCATATATTTT. The variable domain in full, completed from reference TRBV2 and TRBJ1-3, reads EPEVTQTPSHQVTQMGQEVILRCVPISNHLYFYWYRQILGQKVEFLVSFYNNEISEKSEIFDDQFSVERPDGSNFTLKIRSTKLEDSAMYFCAIPMAEARSGNTIYFGEGSWLTVV.

There are a few counts of this clone. The chain couples TRBV6-6 to TRBJ1-5; TRBD1 might be the D (5 bases). Per the germline V gene, CDR1 is MNHNY and CDR2 is SVGAGI (reference sequence). This CDR3 contains 15 residues. With 6 bases removed from V and 4 bases from J, the gap between germline ends came to 16 bases. The CDR3 nucleotides are TGTGCCAGCAGCCCCGGGGGGGGTCGGAATCAGCCCCAGCATTTT. Amino acids: CASSPGGGRNQPQHF.

The sample holds a few counts of this clone. The chain carries TRBV30 and TRBJ1-5; unclear D gene. Germline V gene data show CDR1 as GTSNPN and CDR2 as SVGIG (reference sequence). The CDR3 totals 14 residues. Trimming shortened V by 0 bases and J by 2 bases, and 8 bases separated the two germline ends. The CDR3 spells CAWSVAVGNQPQHF. In nucleotides, the CDR3 is TGTGCCTGGAGTGTAGCGGTTGGCAATCAGCCCCAGCATTTT.

This sequence joins TRBV28 and TRBJ1-2; 7 bases line up with TRBD1. CDR3 size: 14 residues. V lost 5 bases and J lost 5; bases outside the gene matches: 8. The V gene's germline CDR1 is MDHEN and CDR2 SYDVKM. CDR3 residues: CASSTTGRGYGYTF. DNA for the CDR3: TGTGCCAGCAGTACGACAGGCAGGGGGTATGGCTACACCTTC.